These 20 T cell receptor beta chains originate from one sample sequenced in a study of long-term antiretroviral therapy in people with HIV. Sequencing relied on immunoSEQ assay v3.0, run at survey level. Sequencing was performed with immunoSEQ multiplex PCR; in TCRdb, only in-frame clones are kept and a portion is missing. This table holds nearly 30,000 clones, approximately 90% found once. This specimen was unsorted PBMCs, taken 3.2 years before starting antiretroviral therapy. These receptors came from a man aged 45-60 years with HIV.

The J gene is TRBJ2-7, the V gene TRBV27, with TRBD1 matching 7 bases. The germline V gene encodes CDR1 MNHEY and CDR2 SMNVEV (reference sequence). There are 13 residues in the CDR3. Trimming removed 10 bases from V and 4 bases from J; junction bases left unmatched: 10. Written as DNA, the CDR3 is TGTGCCACCTCCCCAGGGGGTCGTTACGAGCAGTACTTC. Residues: CATSPGGRYEQYF.

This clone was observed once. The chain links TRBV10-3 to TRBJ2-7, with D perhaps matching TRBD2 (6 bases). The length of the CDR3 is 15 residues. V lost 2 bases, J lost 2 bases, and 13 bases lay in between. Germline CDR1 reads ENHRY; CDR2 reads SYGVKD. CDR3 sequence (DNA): TGTGCCATCAGTGAGAGGGGACTGAAGGCCTACGAGCAGTACTTC. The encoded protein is CAISERGLKAYEQYF.

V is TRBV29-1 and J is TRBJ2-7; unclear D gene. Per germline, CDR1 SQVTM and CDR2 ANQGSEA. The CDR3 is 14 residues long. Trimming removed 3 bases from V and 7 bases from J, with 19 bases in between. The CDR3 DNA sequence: TGCAGCGTTGATGATGTGTCGACGGCCGGGGAGCAGTACTTC. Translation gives CSVDDVSTAGEQYF.

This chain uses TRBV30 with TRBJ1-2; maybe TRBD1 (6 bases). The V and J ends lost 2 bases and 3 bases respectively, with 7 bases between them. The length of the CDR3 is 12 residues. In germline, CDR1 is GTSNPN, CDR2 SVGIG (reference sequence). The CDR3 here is CAWSKGDYGYTF. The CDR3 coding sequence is TGTGCCTGGAGTAAGGGGGACTATGGCTACACCTTC.

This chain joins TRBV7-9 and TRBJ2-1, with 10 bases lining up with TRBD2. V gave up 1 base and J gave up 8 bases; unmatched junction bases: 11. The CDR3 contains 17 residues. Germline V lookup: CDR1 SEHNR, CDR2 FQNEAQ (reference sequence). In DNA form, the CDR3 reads TGTGCCAGCAGCTTAGGTACGCTAGCGGGGGTCACCCATGAGCAGTTCTTC. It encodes CASSLGTLAGVTHEQFF.

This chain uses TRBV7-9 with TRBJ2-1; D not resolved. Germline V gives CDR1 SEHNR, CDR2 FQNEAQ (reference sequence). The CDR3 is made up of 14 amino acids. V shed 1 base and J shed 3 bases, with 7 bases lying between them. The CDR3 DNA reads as TGTGCCAGCAGCTTAGAAGGCCTCTACAATGAGCAGTTCTTC. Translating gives CASSLEGLYNEQFF.

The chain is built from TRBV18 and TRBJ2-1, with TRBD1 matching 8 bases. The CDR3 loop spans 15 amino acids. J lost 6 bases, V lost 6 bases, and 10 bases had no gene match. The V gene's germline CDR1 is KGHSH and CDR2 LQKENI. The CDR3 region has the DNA TGTGCCAGCTCGCGGGGACAGGACTTCTCCAATGAGCAGTTCTTC. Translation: CASSRGQDFSNEQFF.

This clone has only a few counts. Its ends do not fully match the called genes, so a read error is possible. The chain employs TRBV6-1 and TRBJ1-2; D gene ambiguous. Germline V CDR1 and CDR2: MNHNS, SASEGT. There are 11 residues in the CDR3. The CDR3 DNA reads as TGTGCCTGCAGTAGTTCGGCTGGCTACACCTTC. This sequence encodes CACSSSAGYTF.

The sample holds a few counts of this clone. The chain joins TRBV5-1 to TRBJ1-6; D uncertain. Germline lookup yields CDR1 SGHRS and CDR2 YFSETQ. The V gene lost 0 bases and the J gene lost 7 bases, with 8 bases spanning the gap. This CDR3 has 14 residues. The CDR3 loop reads CASSLDTANSPLHF. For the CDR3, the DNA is TGCGCCAGCAGCTTGGACACGGCGAATTCACCCCTCCACTTT.

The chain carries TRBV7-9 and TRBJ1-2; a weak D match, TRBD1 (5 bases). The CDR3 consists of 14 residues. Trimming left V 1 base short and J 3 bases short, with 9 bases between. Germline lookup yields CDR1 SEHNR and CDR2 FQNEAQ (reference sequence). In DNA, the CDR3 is TGTGCCAGCAGCTTAGGCGTCAGGGACTATGGCTACACCTTC. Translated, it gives CASSLGVRDYGYTF.

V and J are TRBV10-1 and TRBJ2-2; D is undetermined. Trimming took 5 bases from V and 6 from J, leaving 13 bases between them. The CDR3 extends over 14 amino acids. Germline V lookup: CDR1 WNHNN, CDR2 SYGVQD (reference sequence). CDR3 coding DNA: TGCGCCAGCAGTTACACCTCAGAGCCCGGGGAGCTGTTTTTT. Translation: CASSYTSEPGELFF.

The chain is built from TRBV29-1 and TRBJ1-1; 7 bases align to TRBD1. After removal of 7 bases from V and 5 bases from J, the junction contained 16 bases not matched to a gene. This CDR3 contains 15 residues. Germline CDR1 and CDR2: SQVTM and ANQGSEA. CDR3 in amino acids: CSARGLTGVMTEAFF. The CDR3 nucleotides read TGCAGCGCCCGGGGGCTAACAGGGGTTATGACTGAAGCTTTCTTT.

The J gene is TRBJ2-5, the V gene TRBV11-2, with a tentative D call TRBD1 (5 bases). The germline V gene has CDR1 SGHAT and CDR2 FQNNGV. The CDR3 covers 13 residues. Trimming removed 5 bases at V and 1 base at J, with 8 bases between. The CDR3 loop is CASSPTGQETQYF. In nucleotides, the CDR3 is TGTGCCAGCAGCCCAACAGGCCAAGAGACCCAGTACTTC.

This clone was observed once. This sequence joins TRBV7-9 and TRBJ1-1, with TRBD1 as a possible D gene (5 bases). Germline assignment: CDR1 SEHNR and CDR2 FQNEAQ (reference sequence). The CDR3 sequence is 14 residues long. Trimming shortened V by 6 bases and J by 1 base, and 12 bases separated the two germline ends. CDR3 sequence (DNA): TGTGCCAGCAGGGTGATGAGGGGGAACACTGAAGCTTTCTTT. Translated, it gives CASRVMRGNTEAFF.

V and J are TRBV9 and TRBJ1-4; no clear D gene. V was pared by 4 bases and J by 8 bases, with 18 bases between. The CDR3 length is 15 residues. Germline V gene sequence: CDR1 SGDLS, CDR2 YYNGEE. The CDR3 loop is CASSPQAVSGEKLFF. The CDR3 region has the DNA TGTGCCAGCAGCCCCCAAGCCGTATCGGGGGAAAAACTGTTTTTT.

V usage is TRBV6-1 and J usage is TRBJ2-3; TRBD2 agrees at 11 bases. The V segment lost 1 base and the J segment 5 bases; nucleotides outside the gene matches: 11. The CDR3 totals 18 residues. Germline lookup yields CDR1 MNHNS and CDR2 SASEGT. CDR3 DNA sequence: TGTGCCAGCAGTGAAGGCCTCAAGACTAGCGGGGTGGTAGATACGCAGTATTTT. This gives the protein CASSEGLKTSGVVDTQYF.

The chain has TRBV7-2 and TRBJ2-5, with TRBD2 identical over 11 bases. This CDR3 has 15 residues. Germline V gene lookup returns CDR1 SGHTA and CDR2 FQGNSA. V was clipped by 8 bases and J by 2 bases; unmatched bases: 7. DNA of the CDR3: TGTGCCAGCCCCGGCTTAGCGGGGGGGCAAGAGACCCAGTACTTC. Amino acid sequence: CASPGLAGGQETQYF.

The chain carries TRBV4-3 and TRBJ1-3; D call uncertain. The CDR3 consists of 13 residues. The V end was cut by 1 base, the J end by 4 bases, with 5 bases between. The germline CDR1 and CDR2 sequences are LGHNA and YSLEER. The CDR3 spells CASSQVFGNTIYF. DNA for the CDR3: TGCGCCAGCAGCCAAGTCTTCGGAAACACCATATATTTT.

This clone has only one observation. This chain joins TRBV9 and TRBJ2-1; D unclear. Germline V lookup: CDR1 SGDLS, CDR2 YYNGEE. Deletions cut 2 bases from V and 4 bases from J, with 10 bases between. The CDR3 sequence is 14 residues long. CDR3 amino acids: CASSVGAEYNEQFF. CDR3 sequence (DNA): TGTGCCAGCAGCGTCGGCGCAGAGTACAATGAGCAGTTCTTC.

The CDR3 is CASSLGSGANQPQHF. In DNA form, the CDR3 reads TGTGCCAGCAGCTTAGGCTCAGGGGCTAATCAGCCCCAGCATTTT. The chain recombines TRBV11-2 with TRBJ1-5, with D maybe TRBD1 (6 bases). Trimming pared 1 base from V and 4 bases from J, leaving 11 bases between. Per germline, CDR1 SGHAT and CDR2 FQNNGV. The CDR3 is made up of 15 amino acids. The full variable domain, in which reference TRBV11-2 and TRBJ1-5 provide the parts outside the CDR3, is EAGVAQSPRYKIIEKRQSVAFWCNPISGHATLYWYQQILGQGPKLLIQFQNNGVVDDSQLPKDRFSAERLKGVDSTLKIQPAKLEDSAVYLCASSLGSGANQPQHFGDGTRLSIL.